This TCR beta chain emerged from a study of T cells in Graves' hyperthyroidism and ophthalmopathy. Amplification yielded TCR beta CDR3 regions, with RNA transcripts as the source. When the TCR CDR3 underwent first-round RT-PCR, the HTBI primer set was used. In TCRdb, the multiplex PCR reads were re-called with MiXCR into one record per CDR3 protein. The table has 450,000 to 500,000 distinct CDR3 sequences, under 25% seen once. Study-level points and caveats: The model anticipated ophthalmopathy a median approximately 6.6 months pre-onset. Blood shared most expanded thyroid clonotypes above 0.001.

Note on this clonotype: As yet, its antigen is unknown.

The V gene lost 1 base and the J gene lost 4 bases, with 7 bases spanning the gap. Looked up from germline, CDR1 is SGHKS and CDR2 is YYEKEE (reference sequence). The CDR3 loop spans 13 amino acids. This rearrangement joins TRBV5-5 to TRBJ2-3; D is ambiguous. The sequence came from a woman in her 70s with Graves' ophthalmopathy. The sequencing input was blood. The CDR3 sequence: CASSLTPPDTQYF. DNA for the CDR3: TGTGCCAGCAGCTTGACCCCCCCAGATACGCAGTATTTT.